This passage covers 20 T cell receptor beta chains from one sample sequenced in a study of T cells in Graves' hyperthyroidism and ophthalmopathy. There were TCR beta CDR3 regions amplified from RNA transcripts. During a first-round RT-PCR of the TCR CDR3, the HTBI primer set was used. One entry per CDR3 protein results from TCRdb running MiXCR on the multiplex PCR reads. The table lists some 510,000 distinct CDR3 sequences, less than 25% of them singletons, with around 27% in the top ten. Sample: blood. The receptors stem from a young man with Graves' hyperthyroidism.

This clonotype was recorded many times. The chain links TRBV6-1 to TRBJ1-5, with a tentative D call TRBD1 (5 bases). The CDR3 spans 15 residues. Germline values: CDR1 MNHNS, CDR2 SASEGT. Between the trimmed V and J ends, which lost 4 bases and 4 bases, there was a span of 14 bases. This chain's CDR3 is CASSVVQGFNQPQHF. The CDR3 DNA reads as TGTGCCAGCAGTGTAGTCCAGGGTTTTAATCAGCCCCAGCATTTT.

V usage is TRBV6-1 and J usage is TRBJ1-1; no firm D call. The V end lost 4 bases, the J end lost 1 base, and 7 bases lay between the germline ends. The germline V gene has CDR1 MNHNS and CDR2 SASEGT. The CDR3 is made up of 13 amino acids. The CDR3 bases are TGTGCCAGCAGTGCCAACAAGAACACTGAAGCTTTCTTT. Its translation is CASSANKNTEAFF.

There are many counts of this clonotype. The chain joins TRBV6-2 or TRBV6-3 to TRBJ1-2, with D possibly TRBD1 on 6 matching bases. Germline lookup yields CDR1 MNHEY and CDR2 SVGEGT. The CDR3 is 14 residues long. Trimming left V 0 bases short and J 8 bases short, with 13 bases between. The CDR3 DNA reads TGTGCCAGCAGTTACTCGAATGGGGGCGCCGGCTACACCTTC. Translation gives CASSYSNGGAGYTF.

At least ten counts were recorded for this clonotype. The chain is built from TRBV30 and TRBJ2-7; perhaps TRBD1 as D (5 bases). CDR1 GTSNPN and CDR2 SVGIG come from the germline V gene (reference sequence). The germline V and J ends were trimmed by 2 bases and 3 bases, with 8 bases remaining between them. This CDR3 spans 12 amino acids. The CDR3 region is CAWSPQGYEQYF. CDR3 DNA: TGTGCCTGGAGTCCTCAGGGCTACGAGCAGTACTTC.

This chain uses TRBV29-1 with TRBJ2-5, with 12 bases fitting TRBD2. Germline V gives CDR1 SQVTM, CDR2 ANQGSEA. The CDR3 contains 14 residues. V dropped 5 bases and J dropped 5; count of bases not matched to a gene: 6. The CDR3 protein is CSVKLAGGGETQYF. Written as DNA, the CDR3 is TGCAGCGTTAAACTAGCGGGAGGCGGGGAGACCCAGTACTTC.

This chain uses TRBV27 with TRBJ1-1; the D gene is possibly TRBD1 (6 bases). This CDR3 spans 14 amino acids. Germline lookup yields CDR1 MNHEY and CDR2 SMNVEV (reference sequence). The V gene lost 7 bases and the J gene lost 1 base, with 13 bases spanning the gap. CDR3 bases: TGTGCCAGCATTCCTATGGACAGGAACACTGAAGCTTTCTTT. This codes for CASIPMDRNTEAFF.

This clonotype was seen ten or more times. This rearrangement joins TRBV2 to TRBJ2-5, with D tentatively TRBD2 (6 bases). The CDR3 length is 12 residues. Germline CDR1 is SNHLY and CDR2 is FYNNEI. The V gene lost 8 bases and the J gene lost 3 bases, with 10 bases spanning the gap. CDR3 coding DNA: TGTGCCAGCGGATCGGGGGAAGAGACCCAGTACTTC. As protein: CASGSGEETQYF. Looking up the rest from reference TRBV2 and TRBJ2-5 gives the full variable domain: EPEVTQTPSHQVTQMGQEVILRCVPISNHLYFYWYRQILGQKVEFLVSFYNNEISEKSEIFDDQFSVERPDGSNFTLKIRSTKLEDSAMYFCASGSGEETQYFGPGTRLLVL.

This clonotype appeared a few times. The chain recombines TRBV3-1 with TRBJ2-5; D gene uncertain. Trimming pared 4 bases from V and 6 bases from J, leaving 21 bases between. The CDR3 sequence is 16 residues long. Looked up from germline, CDR1 is LGHDT and CDR2 is YNNKEL (reference sequence). CDR3 sequence (DNA): TGTGCCAGCAGCCTACAGAAGACTCCCTTGATGCAGACCCAGTACTTC. This gives the protein CASSLQKTPLMQTQYF.

The chain joins TRBV29-1 to TRBJ1-1; no definite D call. Per the germline V gene, CDR1 is SQVTM and CDR2 is ANQGSEA. V was trimmed by 2 bases and J by 6 bases, leaving 10 bases between them. The CDR3 sequence is 12 residues long. The CDR3 loop is CSVEPGRPEAFF. The CDR3 nucleotides are TGCAGCGTTGAACCAGGCCGCCCTGAAGCTTTCTTT.

In its sample, this clonotype was seen many times. The V gene is TRBV10-3, the J gene TRBJ1-1, with unresolved D. CDR3 size: 12 residues. Germline V lookup: CDR1 ENHRY, CDR2 SYGVKD. V dropped 10 bases and J dropped 1 base, with 10 bases sitting between them. The CDR3 DNA follows: TGTGCCACTTCGGACGCGAACACTGAAGCTTTCTTT. Protein: CATSDANTEAFF.

This clonotype has a handful of counts. The chain couples TRBV4-1 to TRBJ1-1; D is unclear. The ends were cut back, 4 bases at V and 4 bases at J, with 16 bases in the middle. Germline V gives CDR1 MGHRA, CDR2 YSYEKL. The CDR3 loop spans 15 amino acids. The CDR3 reads CASSPPGSRITEAFF. CDR3 DNA: TGCGCCAGCAGCCCCCCGGGATCCCGAATCACTGAAGCTTTCTTT.

The chain couples TRBV19 to TRBJ1-5; D uncertain. The germline V gene encodes CDR1 LNHDA and CDR2 SQIVND (reference sequence). The CDR3 covers 12 residues. V gave up 8 bases and J gave up 5 bases, with 10 bases separating them. The CDR3 protein is CASQTGYQPQHF. In DNA form, the CDR3 reads TGTGCCAGTCAAACGGGGTATCAGCCCCAGCATTTT.

This clonotype was seen at least ten times. V gene TRBV20-1 combines with J gene TRBJ1-6, with D possibly TRBD1 on 5 matching bases. Germline CDR1 is DFQATT and CDR2 is SNEGSKA (reference sequence). The V end lost 0 bases, the J end lost 8 bases, and 8 bases lay between the germline ends. The CDR3 extends over 13 amino acids. DNA for the CDR3: TGCAGTGCTAGAGACCCACAGGATTCACCCCTCCACTTT. Residues: CSARDPQDSPLHF.

This clonotype was counted many times. A single base separates this from a much larger clone, so it may be a read error. The genes are TRBV6-5 and TRBJ1-1, with no clear D. Germline V CDR1 and CDR2: MNHEY, SVGAGI. With 7 bases removed from V and 3 bases from J, the gap between germline ends came to 9 bases. The CDR3 runs 12 residues. The CDR3 bases are TGTGCCAGCAAAGTCATGGACACTGAAGCTTTCTTT. Encoded protein: CASKVMDTEAFF.

This clonotype was seen ten or more times. The rearrangement joins TRBV30 to TRBJ1-2; D gene uncertain. The CDR3 extends over 11 amino acids. Germline V gene data show CDR1 as GTSNPN and CDR2 as SVGIG (reference sequence). V dropped 4 bases and J dropped 4 bases, with 7 bases sitting between them. CDR3 amino acids: CAWTRLYGYTF. CDR3 nucleotides: TGTGCCTGGACAAGGCTCTATGGCTACACCTTC.

The rearrangement uses TRBV20-1 and TRBJ1-5, with D maybe TRBD1 (6 bases). Trimming took 1 base from V and 7 from J, leaving 17 bases between them. This CDR3 is 15 amino acids long. CDR1 DFQATT and CDR2 SNEGSKA come from the germline V gene (reference sequence). The CDR3 reads CSARGGQGMRQPQHF. The CDR3 coding sequence is TGCAGTGCTAGAGGAGGTCAGGGGATGAGGCAGCCCCAGCATTTT.

The chain is built from TRBV6-2 or TRBV6-3 and TRBJ1-1; D call uncertain. The CDR3 extends over 14 amino acids. The V end lost 2 bases, the J end lost 1 base, and 8 bases lay between the germline ends. Per germline, CDR1 MNHEY and CDR2 SVGEGT. CDR3 nucleotides: TGTGCCAGCAGTTACGTGACAACGAACACTGAAGCTTTCTTT. Its protein is CASSYVTTNTEAFF.

This clonotype was seen only a few times. A single base separates this from a much larger clone, so it may be a read error. V gene TRBV12-3 or TRBV12-4 combines with J gene TRBJ1-5; 7 nucleotides align to TRBD1. The CDR3 is made up of 15 amino acids. CDR3 region: CASSLEGGGNQPQQF. The CDR3 DNA reads as TGTGCCAGCAGTTTAGAAGGAGGGGGCAATCAGCCCCAGCAGTTT.

In this sample, this clonotype turned up once. CDR3 in DNA: TGCAGCACTATGGTCGCCGGTTCTGGGACCCAGTACTTC. It encodes CSTMVAGSGTQYF. This chain joins TRBV29-1 and TRBJ2-5; D gene uncertain. This CDR3 spans 13 amino acids. Trimming left V 8 bases short and J 7 bases short, with 20 bases between. In germline, CDR1 is SQVTM, CDR2 ANQGSEA. The variable domain in full, with the rest retrieved from reference TRBV29-1 and TRBJ2-5, is SAVISQKPSRDICQRGTSLTIQCQVDSQVTMMFWYRQQPGQSLTLIATANQGSEATYESGFVIDKFPISRPNLTFSTLTVSNMSPEDSSIYLCSTMVAGSGTQYFGPGTRLLVL.

A few counts support this clonotype. This could be a read error, since a much larger clone is one nucleotide away. This sequence joins TRBV11-2 and TRBJ1-2; perhaps TRBD1 as D (5 bases). Germline V CDR1 and CDR2: SGHAT, FQNNGV. The CDR3 sequence is 15 residues long. Trimming shortened V by 2 bases and J by 4 bases, and 14 bases separated the two germline ends. For the CDR3, the DNA is TGTGCCAGCAGCTTACAGGGCGGTGCGAGCTATGGCTACACCTTC. It encodes CASSLQGGASYGYTF.